The clone carrying this T cell receptor beta chain was observed a single time. This entry is derived from a study of blood T cell repertoires in COVID-19. Whole-study context: Sources were T cells, B-cell-depleted T cells, or PBMCs; the material itself was cDNA or gDNA.

This CDR3 is built from 14 residues. Germline lookup yields CDR1 SEHNR and CDR2 FQNEAQ (reference sequence). With 1 base removed from V and 0 bases from J, the gap between germline ends came to 6 bases. Participant reports of clinical history set cohort assignment. How the authors handled the data: Amplified reference gene primers provided the basis for estimating nucleated cell counts. Repertoires were generated with immunoSEQ multiplex PCR, while TCRdb's copy carries only in-frame clones and drops some. The DNA gave D and trimming, while V, J and clone size come from that table. The sample consists of 85,000 to 130,000 clones, 80% to 90% of them appearing once.

Sequencing used PBMCs or T cells enriched from blood (not recorded which). The V call is TRBV7-9, the J call TRBJ1-1; D perhaps matches TRBD1 (5 bases). The sequence derives from a woman aged 45-65 years who had recovered from COVID-19. The CDR3 region has the DNA TGTGCCAGCAGCTTAGGGGGGGTGAACACTGAAGCTTTCTTT. It is translated as CASSLGGVNTEAFF. The entire variable domain, with the rest obtained from reference TRBV7-9 and TRBJ1-1, is as follows: DTGVSQNPRHKITKRGQNVTFRCDPISEHNRLYWYRQTLGQGPEFLTYFQNEAQLEKSRLLSDRFSAERPKGSFSTLEIQRTEQGDSAMYLCASSLGGVNTEAFFGQGTRLTVV.